This T cell receptor (beta chain) was identified in a study of OX40 agonist ivuxolimab in advanced cancers. Study results and caveats: Clonal expansion by week 6 occurred in CD4+ and CD8+ blood T cells (at 0.1 to 3.0 mg/kg). Low normalized T-cell clonal expansion was additionally recorded for some nonresponders.

Generated by immunoSEQ multiplex PCR, the TCRdb table keeps only in-frame clones and is missing some. Of 75,000 to 100,000 clones in the sample, 70% to 85% were seen once. This clone showed up just a few times. Its antigen is as yet unknown. This receptor was taken from an adult with an advanced solid tumor such as melanoma, head and neck, liver or kidney cancer. The sample here was CD4+ or CD8+ T cells sorted from blood, taken in a trial of the OX40 agonist ivuxolimab.

CDR3 in DNA: TGTGCCAGTAGTATGAGGCGGGTACTGGACAAAAACATTCAGTACTTC. It is translated as CASSMRRVLDKNIQYF. The chain couples TRBV19 to TRBJ2-4; a possible D gene is TRBD2 (5 bases). The CDR3 extends over 16 amino acids. V was cut by 3 bases and J by 3 bases, with 15 bases left in between. The germline V gene encodes CDR1 LNHDA and CDR2 SQIVND (reference sequence).